Listed below are T cell receptor beta chains from one sample, sequenced in a study of a mutant IDH1 vaccine in newly diagnosed glioma. The protocol was immunoSEQ multiplex PCR, while the TCRdb copy is restricted to in-frame clones and leaves out a portion. The sample holds roughly 70,000 clones, 80% to 90% seen once. The source material was PBMCs, sampled from a glioma patient treated with radiotherapy, temozolomide or both. The source is a man under 40 with glioma. Each CDR3 is given with its conserved first and last residue. Each record gives: J gene, clone size, V gene, D gene, CDR3 protein, CDR3 DNA. The D gene is left open where the match is weak. A clone size is listed for some rows: how often the clone was seen (once, few, many), or a class if it is expanded.

TRBJ2-1 . TRBV19 . CASNGGTSNTYNEQFF TGTGCCAGTAATGGTGGCACGTCGAATACCTACAATGAGCAGTTCTTC
TRBJ2-5 . TRBV6-6 TRBD2 CASSSGTRGGETQYF TGTGCCAGCAGTAGCGGGACTAGAGGAGGAGAGACCCAGTACTTC
TRBJ1-2 . TRBV18 TRBD1 CASSRTGGPNYGYTF TGTGCCAGCTCACGGACAGGGGGCCCTAACTATGGCTACACCTTC
TRBJ2-2 . TRBV7-6 . CASSPQVPGATGELFF TGTGCCAGCAGCCCCCAGGTGCCAGGAGCCACCGGGGAGCTGTTTTTT
TRBJ1-4 . TRBV5-1 . CASSLVPVGGEEKLFF TGCGCCAGCAGCTTGGTCCCAGTGGGGGGGGAAGAAAAACTGTTTTTT
TRBJ2-7 . TRBV7-8 . CASSLDGTYEQYF TGTGCCAGCAGCCTGGACGGTACCTACGAGCAGTACTTC
TRBJ1-6 . TRBV28 . CASSLGTKSSPLHF TGTGCCAGCAGTTTGGGGACAAAGAGTTCACCCCTCCACTTT
TRBJ2-7 . TRBV2 TRBD1 CASRGRDSYTYEQYF TGTGCCAGCAGAGGTAGGGACAGTTATACCTACGAGCAGTACTTC
TRBJ1-2 . TRBV29-1 TRBD1 CSVDDRADYTF TGCAGCGTGGACGACAGGGCTGACTACACCTTC
TRBJ1-1 . TRBV6-5 . CASSYSMGRAEAFF TGTGCCAGCAGTTACTCGATGGGGAGAGCTGAAGCTTTCTTT
TRBJ1-1 . TRBV5-1 TRBD1 CASSPRTGGNTEAFF TGCGCCAGCAGCCCCAGGACAGGGGGGAACACTGAAGCTTTCTTT
TRBJ2-5 . TRBV28 . CASSSHETSQETQYF TGTGCCAGCAGTTCCCACGAGACATCTCAAGAGACCCAGTACTTC
TRBJ2-5 . TRBV11-2 . CASSLDRTAYQETQYF TGTGCCAGCAGCTTAGACAGAACAGCGTACCAAGAGACCCAGTACTTC
TRBJ2-3 . TRBV6-6 TRBD1 CASSHDRGADTQYF TGTGCCAGCAGTCACGACAGGGGGGCAGATACGCAGTATTTT
TRBJ2-5 . TRBV5-1 . CASSSAWAEQETQYF TGCGCCAGCAGCTCCGCGTGGGCCGAGCAAGAGACCCAGTACTTC
TRBJ2-7 . TRBV19 . CATSKGAGYEQYF TGTGCCACTAGCAAGGGGGCGGGGTACGAGCAGTACTTC
TRBJ1-2 . TRBV11-2 TRBD1 CASKSTPSDRGYGYTF TGTGCCAGCAAATCGACACCTTCTGACAGGGGCTATGGCTACACCTTC
TRBJ1-3 . TRBV28 . CASSLTYSGNTIYF TGTGCCAGCAGTTTAACATACTCTGGAAACACCATATATTTT
TRBJ1-4 . TRBV5-1 TRBD1 CASSKGDSEKLFF TGCGCCAGCAGCAAAGGGGACAGTGAAAAACTGTTTTTT
TRBJ1-4 . TRBV28 . CASSSSREKLFF TGTGCCAGCAGTTCGTCGAGAGAAAAACTGTTTTTT
TRBJ2-7 . TRBV5-1 . CASSRTVLTYEQYF TGCGCCAGCAGCAGGACAGTATTAACCTACGAGCAGTACTTC
TRBJ1-1 . TRBV19 . CASSPGTSPGDTEAFF TGTGCCAGTAGTCCTGGGACATCTCCGGGGGACACTGAAGCTTTCTTT
TRBJ2-3 . TRBV7-9 TRBD2 CASSAGGPTDTQYF TGTGCCAGCAGCGCGGGGGGGCCAACAGATACGCAGTATTTT
TRBJ2-5 . TRBV7-7 . CASSLAGAGETQYF TGTGCCAGCAGCTTAGCGGGGGCAGGAGAGACCCAGTACTTC
TRBJ2-7 . TRBV10-1 TRBD1 CASSEGTGGHEQYF TGCGCCAGCAGTGAGGGGACAGGGGGACACGAGCAGTACTTC
TRBJ2-7 . TRBV4-2 . CASSASGAYEQYF TGTGCCAGCAGCGCGTCAGGGGCCTACGAGCAGTACTTC
TRBJ2-2 . TRBV7-9 . CASSPTANTGELFF TGTGCCAGCAGCCCCACGGCGAACACCGGGGAGCTGTTTTTT
TRBJ2-7 . TRBV6-5 . CASSYRYRAPYEQYF TGTGCCAGCAGTTACCGGTACAGGGCCCCCTACGAGCAGTACTTC
TRBJ1-6 . TRBV5-1 TRBD1 CASSLQGARSNSPLHF TGCGCCAGCAGCTTACAGGGGGCGCGGTCCAATTCACCCCTCCACTTT
TRBJ2-1 . TRBV27 . CASSFSYNEQFF TGTGCCAGCAGTTTTTCCTACAATGAGCAGTTCTTC
TRBJ1-6 few TRBV5-6 . CASSLLSGEINSPLHF TGTGCCAGCAGCTTACTATCAGGGGAAATAAATTCACCCCTCCACTTT
TRBJ1-1 . TRBV6-5 . CASSFTVRGEAFF TGTGCCAGCAGTTTCACTGTTCGGGGAGAAGCTTTCTTT
TRBJ2-3 . TRBV7-2 . CASSLKRSTLNTQYF TGTGCCAGCAGCTTAAAACGGTCAACCCTCAATACGCAGTATTTT
TRBJ1-1 few TRBV9 . CASSLVGGVNTEAFF TGTGCCAGCAGCCTTGTTGGGGGAGTGAACACTGAAGCTTTCTTT
TRBJ2-1 . TRBV5-4 . CASSLKGNEQFF TGTGCCAGCAGCTTGAAGGGAAATGAGCAGTTCTTC
TRBJ2-5 . TRBV5-6 . CASSVWETQYF TGTGCCAGCAGCGTATGGGAGACCCAGTACTTC
TRBJ1-1 . TRBV30 TRBD1 CAWSRGTEVAAFF TGTGCCTGGAGTCGAGGGACAGAAGTAGCAGCTTTCTTT
TRBJ1-2 . TRBV5-1 . CASSATSGVKGYTF TGCGCCAGCAGCGCTACCTCAGGGGTGAAAGGCTACACCTTC
TRBJ1-6 . TRBV27 . CASSLYWSENSPLHF TGTGCCAGCAGCTTATATTGGTCTGAAAATTCACCCCTCCACTTT
TRBJ2-6 . TRBV7-2 . CASSLTGANVLTF TGTGCCAGCAGCCTTACTGGGGCCAACGTCCTGACTTTC
TRBJ1-1 . TRBV6-5 . CASSYSRQGRDEAFF TGTGCCAGCAGTTACTCGAGGCAGGGAAGGGATGAAGCTTTCTTT
TRBJ1-2 . TRBV19 . CASRASLGENYGYTF TGTGCCAGTAGGGCGAGCCTTGGAGAAAACTATGGCTACACCTTC
TRBJ1-1 . TRBV7-8 . CASSLESSLTEAFF TGTGCCAGCAGCTTAGAATCCTCGCTCACTGAAGCTTTCTTT
TRBJ2-3 . TRBV19 . CASSFQGSTDTQYF TGTGCCAGTAGTTTCCAGGGGAGCACAGATACGCAGTATTTT
TRBJ1-3 . TRBV15 . CATSRDSTRDNTIYF TGTGCCACCAGCAGAGACTCTACCAGGGATAACACCATATATTTT